Following are 31 T cell receptor beta chains from one sample sequenced in a study of T cell changes during pregnancy in multiple sclerosis. Only in-frame clones appear in the TCRdb table, and some are missing; sequencing was by immunoSEQ multiplex PCR. There are about 31,000 clones in the sample; around nine tenths occur only once, and approximately 4.5% lies in the top ten. This sample comprised CD8+ T cells from peripheral blood mononuclear cells, obtained in the second trimester of pregnancy. These receptors were obtained from a female donor with multiple sclerosis, enrolled in a pregnancy study.

In DNA form, the CDR3 reads TGTGCCAGCAGGACAACAGGGACCTACGAGCAGTACTTC. Translating gives CASRTTGTYEQYF. The V gene is TRBV6-4, the J gene TRBJ2-7, with D perhaps TRBD1 (6 bases). Trimming left V 6 bases short and J 2 bases short, with 11 bases between. CDR1 MRHNA and CDR2 SNTAGT come from the germline V gene. This CDR3 has 13 residues.

The rearrangement uses TRBV4-1 and TRBJ1-1; 8 nucleotides match TRBD1. Germline loops: CDR1 MGHRA, CDR2 YSYEKL. V lost 6 bases and J lost 4; bases outside the gene matches: 13. The CDR3 spans 16 residues. The CDR3 region has the DNA TGCGCCAGCAGTTATACCGGGACAGGTAGGGGCACTGAAGCTTTCTTT. This gives the protein CASSYTGTGRGTEAFF.

The chain joins TRBV6-4 to TRBJ2-1, with 7 bases that match TRBD1. Germline CDR1 reads MRHNA; CDR2 reads SNTAGT. J was trimmed by 8 bases and V by 2 bases; bases with no gene match: 6. CDR3 length: 14 residues. CDR3 bases: TGTGCCAGCAGTGACAGGGGGCGGCGGGATGAGCAGTTCTTC. Residues: CASSDRGRRDEQFF.

The chain carries TRBV4-1 and TRBJ2-1; 10 nucleotides align to TRBD2. V was pared by 3 bases and J by 7 bases, with 9 bases of the junction left unmatched. CDR3 length: 16 residues. Germline lookup yields CDR1 MGHRA and CDR2 YSYEKL. The CDR3 is CASSHRASGSRNEQFF. The CDR3 DNA reads TGCGCCAGCAGCCATAGAGCTAGCGGGAGTCGGAATGAGCAGTTCTTC.

V and J are TRBV5-6 and TRBJ2-3; TRBD1 agrees at 8 bases. In germline, CDR1 is SGHDT, CDR2 YYEEEE. The CDR3 length is 16 residues. Unmatched junction bases numbered 7, after V lost 1 base and J lost 3 bases. The CDR3 DNA follows: TGTGCCAGCAGCTTGACGGTAACAGGGGGGACAGATACGCAGTATTTT. Translation gives CASSLTVTGGTDTQYF.

The chain uses TRBV7-8 and TRBJ2-1; 9 nucleotides match TRBD2. Germline V gene sequence: CDR1 SGHVS, CDR2 FQNEAQ. The CDR3 extends over 19 amino acids. V gave up 0 bases and J gave up 8 bases; unmatched junction bases: 17. The CDR3 coding sequence is TGTGCCAGCAGCTTAGCGTTTGTTGCGGGAGGGCCGATTCTGGATGAGCAGTTCTTC. Amino acids: CASSLAFVAGGPILDEQFF.

The rearrangement links TRBV28 to TRBJ2-3; D is unclear. In germline, CDR1 is MDHEN, CDR2 SYDVKM. This CDR3 comprises 14 residues. V was trimmed by 1 base and J by 0 bases, leaving 5 bases between them. The DNA of the CDR3 is TGTGCCAGCAGTTTATCCGGTAGCACAGATACGCAGTATTTT. Translation gives CASSLSGSTDTQYF.

This clone showed up just once. This chain uses TRBV27 with TRBJ2-7; D is possibly TRBD1 (5 bases). CDR3 size: 12 residues. CDR1 and CDR2 (germline): MNHEY, SMNVEV (reference sequence). V was cut by 6 bases and J by 5 bases, with 11 bases left in between. The CDR3 protein is CASSPGKDEQYF. DNA for the CDR3: TGTGCCAGCAGCCCAGGGAAGGACGAGCAGTACTTC.

The chain recombines TRBV27 with TRBJ1-2; possibly TRBD1 for D (6 bases). This CDR3 region has 13 residues. V lost 7 bases and J 2 bases, leaving 11 bases between the germline ends. Germline CDR1 MNHEY, CDR2 SMNVEV (reference sequence). The CDR3 nucleotides read TGTGCCAGCAAATTAGGACAGAACTATGGCTACACCTTC. Its protein is CASKLGQNYGYTF.

The chain combines TRBV7-9 with TRBJ2-2; a weak D match, TRBD1 (6 bases). CDR3 size: 15 residues. CDR1 is SEHNR, CDR2 FQNEAQ, per germline (reference sequence). The germline V and J ends were trimmed by 4 bases and 0 bases, with 9 bases remaining between them. CDR3 loop: CASSSGQTNTGELFF. CDR3 nucleotide sequence: TGTGCCAGCAGCTCAGGACAGACGAACACCGGGGAGCTGTTTTTT.

The chain combines TRBV7-2 with TRBJ2-3, with D tentatively TRBD2 (6 bases). Trimming stripped 3 bases from V and 0 bases from J, with 13 bases between. The length of the CDR3 is 16 residues. Germline V lookup: CDR1 SGHTA, CDR2 FQGNSA. This chain's CDR3 is CASSFLAHASTDTQYF. The CDR3, as DNA: TGTGCCAGCAGCTTTCTAGCGCATGCTAGCACAGATACGCAGTATTTT.

J is TRBJ1-4 and V is TRBV19, with 12 positions matching TRBD1. V dropped 3 bases and J dropped 6; count of bases not matched to a gene: 8. This CDR3 spans 17 amino acids. Germline assignment: CDR1 LNHDA and CDR2 SQIVND (reference sequence). CDR3 sequence: CASSIAGTGGFYEKLFF. The CDR3 DNA is TGTGCCAGTAGTATCGCCGGGACAGGGGGCTTTTATGAAAAACTGTTTTTT. Using reference TRBV19 and TRBJ1-4 for the parts outside the CDR3, the full variable domain is DGGITQSPKYLFRKEGQNVTLSCEQNLNHDAMYWYRQDPGQGLRLIYYSQIVNDFQKGDIAEGYSVSREKKESFPLTVTSAQKNPTAFYLCASSIAGTGGFYEKLFFGSGTQLSVL.

V is TRBV7-3 and J is TRBJ2-7; the match to TRBD1 covers 11 bases. V shed 4 bases, J shed 1 base, and the junction held 3 bases outside the gene matches. Germline loops: CDR1 SGHTA, CDR2 FQGTGA. This CDR3 spans 15 amino acids. The CDR3: CASSWDRGVSYEQYF. CDR3 sequence (DNA): TGTGCCAGCAGCTGGGACAGGGGGGTATCCTACGAGCAGTACTTC.

A single count supports this clone. V and J are TRBV7-2 and TRBJ2-7; D is unresolved. This CDR3 contains 15 residues. V was pared by 1 base and J by 0 bases, with 10 bases between. Germline V gene data show CDR1 as SGHTA and CDR2 as FQGNSA. The CDR3 reads CASSLGQVLSYEQYF. CDR3 DNA: TGTGCCAGCAGCTTAGGGCAGGTACTCTCCTACGAGCAGTACTTC.

The chain links TRBV27 to TRBJ2-7; TRBD2 matches 7 bases. Germline trimming cut 8 bases from V and 3 bases from J; bases unmatched to any gene: 13. The CDR3 runs 15 residues. Germline V gene data show CDR1 as MNHEY and CDR2 as SMNVEV (reference sequence). CDR3 residues: CASAASASGNYEQYF. The CDR3 DNA is TGTGCCAGCGCAGCGTCGGCTAGCGGAAACTACGAGCAGTACTTC.

CDR3 sequence: CASSEASGSFSSYNEQFF. The CDR3 coding sequence is TGTGCCAGTAGCGAGGCTAGCGGGAGCTTCAGCTCCTACAATGAGCAGTTCTTC. The chain is built from TRBV19 and TRBJ2-1; 10 positions match TRBD2. CDR3 length: 18 amino acids. Losses at the gene ends were 6 bases for V and 0 bases for J; bases not matched to a gene: 11. Looked up from germline, CDR1 is LNHDA and CDR2 is SQIVND (reference sequence).

J is TRBJ2-3 and V is TRBV13, with D perhaps matching TRBD2 (5 bases). Deletions cut 4 bases from V and 0 bases from J, with 11 bases between. Looked up from germline, CDR1 is PRHDT and CDR2 is FYEKMQ (reference sequence). The CDR3 is 15 amino acids. Here the CDR3 reads CASSWRGGSTDTQYF. DNA for the CDR3: TGTGCCAGCAGCTGGCGCGGCGGGAGCACAGATACGCAGTATTTT.

DNA for the CDR3: TGTGCCAGTAGTATAGGTCGGGCAGGGTACTACGAGCAGTACTTC. Amino acids: CASSIGRAGYYEQYF. This chain joins TRBV19 and TRBJ2-7; the D gene is possibly TRBD1 (5 bases). This CDR3 is built from 15 residues. Trimming cost V 1 base and J 3 bases, with 13 bases left between them. The germline V gene has CDR1 LNHDA and CDR2 SQIVND (reference sequence).

This sequence joins TRBV27 and TRBJ1-2; D might be TRBD1 (6 bases). The CDR3 length is 15 residues. Germline loops: CDR1 MNHEY, CDR2 SMNVEV (reference sequence). Trimming pared 8 bases from V and 3 bases from J, leaving 19 bases between. The CDR3 DNA sequence: TGTGCCAGCTACACCCGGACAGATGTCTACTATGGCTACACCTTC. Translating gives CASYTRTDVYYGYTF.

This clone has a handful of counts. This CDR3 is also generated by other DNA sequences in the sample. This chain links TRBV28 with TRBJ1-5; no clear D. This CDR3 is 12 amino acids long. Trimming pared 3 bases from V and 3 bases from J, leaving 3 bases between. Germline lookup yields CDR1 MDHEN and CDR2 SYDVKM. CDR3 DNA: TGTGCCAGCAGTTTCTCCAATCAGCCCCAGCATTTT. Amino acids: CASSFSNQPQHF.

By share, this clone ranks as medium-sized. The chain recombines TRBV27 with TRBJ1-1; weak D call: TRBD1 (5 bases). The germline CDR1 and CDR2 sequences are MNHEY and SMNVEV (reference sequence). Trimming removed 3 bases from V and 1 base from J, with 12 bases in between. CDR3 length equals 15 residues. CDR3 in amino acids: CASSLDNLGNTEAFF. The CDR3 DNA is TGTGCCAGCAGTTTGGACAATTTGGGGAACACTGAAGCTTTCTTT.

The rearrangement uses TRBV7-2 and TRBJ1-2, with a possible D match to TRBD1 (5 bases). Looked up from germline, CDR1 is SGHTA and CDR2 is FQGNSA. Trimming took off 4 bases at V and 7 bases at J, with 19 bases between the two ends. The CDR3 runs 15 residues. The CDR3 region is CASSYILSQEGGYTF. The CDR3, as DNA: TGTGCCAGCAGCTACATTCTTTCACAGGAGGGTGGCTACACCTTC.

CDR3 sequence (DNA): TGTGCCAGCAGCTTATACCCCTGGACAGGGAAGATAGAGACCCAGTACTTC. Encoded protein: CASSLYPWTGKIETQYF. The chain links TRBV7-9 to TRBJ2-5; 8 nucleotides line up with TRBD1. Per germline, CDR1 SEHNR and CDR2 FQNEAQ (reference sequence). This CDR3 is built from 17 residues. The ends lost 2 bases at V and 4 bases at J; junction bases unmatched: 12.

The gene calls are TRBV5-8 and TRBJ1-2; 8 bases are shared with TRBD1. The CDR3 loop spans 15 amino acids. Germline V CDR1 and CDR2: SGHTS, YDEGEE. V trimming: 4 bases; J trimming: 3 bases; junction bases outside the gene matches: 8. CDR3 in amino acids: CASSERQGWDYGYTF. CDR3 bases: TGTGCCAGCAGCGAGAGACAGGGGTGGGACTATGGCTACACCTTC.

This rearrangement joins TRBV5-5 to TRBJ2-2, with a weak D call TRBD1 (6 bases). Trimming removed 5 bases from V and 6 bases from J, with 11 bases in between. Germline assignment: CDR1 SGHKS and CDR2 YYEKEE (reference sequence). This CDR3 is 13 amino acids long. CDR3: CASRAQGSGELFF. CDR3 nucleotide sequence: TGTGCCAGCAGAGCGCAGGGGTCCGGGGAGCTGTTTTTT.

In regard to this clone: Other DNA sequences in this specimen translate into the identical CDR3. This chain connects TRBV27 to TRBJ2-1; 11 nucleotides line up with TRBD1. The CDR3 spans 14 residues. The germline gives CDR1 MNHEY, CDR2 SMNVEV (reference sequence). Trimming at V came to 6 bases and at J to 5 bases, leaving 3 bases not matched to a gene. In nucleotides, the CDR3 is TGTGCCAGCAGCGGACAGGGGGCGCACAATGAGCAGTTCTTC. Its protein is CASSGQGAHNEQFF.

The chain couples TRBV30 to TRBJ2-2, with no clear D. CDR3 length equals 11 residues. Trimming shortened V by 4 bases and J by 7 bases, and 7 bases separated the two germline ends. Germline V lookup: CDR1 GTSNPN, CDR2 SVGIG (reference sequence). The CDR3: CAWMADGELFF. As DNA, the CDR3 is TGTGCCTGGATGGCCGACGGGGAGCTGTTTTTT.

The CDR3 DNA reads as TGTGCCAGCCTTACAAGTCGCTCTGGAAACACCATATATTTT. It is translated as CASLTSRSGNTIYF. V is TRBV6-5 and J is TRBJ1-3; D not certain. Trimming took off 8 bases at V and 0 bases at J, with 11 bases between the two ends. Germline CDR1 MNHEY, CDR2 SVGAGI. The CDR3 extends over 14 amino acids.

This chain connects TRBV18 to TRBJ2-3; D remains ambiguous. Trimming removed 3 bases from V and 2 bases from J, with 9 bases in between. CDR1 is KGHSH and CDR2 is LQKENI in the germline V gene. CDR3 length: 14 amino acids. The CDR3 DNA follows: TGTGCCAGCTCACCGGCTGTTTACACAGATACGCAGTATTTT. Its protein product is CASSPAVYTDTQYF.

The V and J genes are TRBV2 and TRBJ2-7; TRBD2 aligns across 9 bases. The CDR3 contains 15 residues. After removal of 2 bases from V and 4 bases from J, the junction contained 6 bases not matched to a gene. CDR1 and CDR2 (germline): SNHLY, FYNNEI. CDR3: CASSETAGGPYEQYF. The CDR3 nucleotides read TGTGCCAGCAGTGAAACGGCGGGAGGGCCATACGAGCAGTACTTC.

This clone has a single count. This chain uses TRBV30 with TRBJ2-2; TRBD2 agrees at 9 bases. The CDR3 totals 14 residues. The V segment lost 5 bases and the J segment 5 bases; nucleotides outside the gene matches: 6. CDR1 is GTSNPN and CDR2 is SVGIG in the germline V gene (reference sequence). CDR3 sequence reads: CAWRRLAETGELFF. Here the CDR3 DNA reads TGTGCCTGGCGAAGACTAGCGGAGACCGGGGAGCTGTTTTTT.